This TCR beta chain emerged from a study of glioma-infiltrating T cells. Amplification of TCR alpha and beta CDR3 regions from RNA used iRepertoire nested multiplex PCR. Tissue mRNA or PBMC total RNA, about 85-400 ng, went into one-step reverse transcription and amplification. TCRdb independently ran MiXCR on the multiplex PCR reads; one entry per CDR3 protein. The sample consists of 150,000 to 200,000 distinct CDR3 sequences, around 40% of them appearing once. The CDR3 is made up of 12 amino acids. The V gene's germline CDR1 is KGHSH and CDR2 LQKENI. Trimming left V 4 bases short and J 7 bases short, with 10 bases between. A word on this clonotype: Its cognate antigen is unknown. This sequence may be a read error, since a much larger clone differs from it by one base.

Overall study results and limits: Above-expected tissue-blood divergence occurred in all gliomas, most in low-grade ones. Tissue and blood shared very few CDR3 sequences.

The chain couples TRBV18 to TRBJ2-5; D unresolved. What was sequenced was glioma tissue, nonneoplastic brain tissue, or PBMCs (not recorded which). This clonotype was sampled from a human donor with low-grade glioma or glioblastoma, undergoing nonglioma brain surgery, or in good health (not recorded which). CDR3 region: CASSRTVGTQYF. CDR3 coding DNA: TGTGCCAGCTCACGAACAGTTGGGACCCAGTACTTC. The full variable domain, with the rest looked up from reference TRBV18 and TRBJ2-5, is NAGVMQNPRHLVRRRGQEARLRCSPMKGHSHVYWYRQLPEEGLKFMVYLQKENIIDESGMPKERFSAEFPKEGPSILRIQQVVRGDSAAYFCASSRTVGTQYFGPGTRLLVL.